Presented here are 8 T cell receptor beta chains from one specimen sequenced in a study of T cells in narcolepsy. Method: immunoSEQ multiplex PCR; TCRdb's copy keeps in-frame clones and lacks some. The table includes more than 30,000 clones, 84% detected once. The sequencing sample was made of CD45RA- memory CD4+ T cells from PBMCs. The source is a human donor with narcolepsy.

This chain connects TRBV6-5 to TRBJ1-2; no definite D call. Germline-derived CDR1 and CDR2 are MNHEY and SVGAGI. With 5 bases removed from V and 4 bases from J, the gap between germline ends came to 8 bases. The CDR3 contains 12 residues. The CDR3 sequence is CASSPSGYGYTF. The CDR3 DNA follows: TGTGCCAGCAGTCCCTCCGGCTATGGCTACACCTTC.

The gene calls are TRBV4-2 and TRBJ2-2; possible D gene TRBD2, 5 bases. The germline gives CDR1 LGHNA, CDR2 YNFKEQ. V gave up 4 bases and J gave up 1 base, with 16 bases separating them. This CDR3 comprises 17 residues. CDR3: CASSPRGRAGNTGELFF. In nucleotides, the CDR3 is TGTGCCAGCAGCCCCCGGGGTCGGGCGGGGAACACCGGGGAGCTGTTTTTT.

This clone was seen more than once but under ten times. The rearrangement joins TRBV9 to TRBJ2-1, with 9 bases aligning to TRBD2. The CDR3 loop spans 17 amino acids. J gave up 4 bases and V 0 bases, and 8 bases lay outside the gene matches. From germline, CDR1 is SGDLS and CDR2 YYNGEE. The chain's CDR3 is CASSVDGGGATYNEQFF. The DNA of the CDR3 is TGTGCCAGCAGCGTAGACGGCGGGGGGGCTACTTACAATGAGCAGTTCTTC.

J is TRBJ2-3 and V is TRBV19, with D unclear. Trimming left V 5 bases short and J 0 bases short, with 9 bases between. This CDR3 region has 14 residues. Germline lookup yields CDR1 LNHDA and CDR2 SQIVND (reference sequence). CDR3 sequence: CASSLGTSTDTQYF. The CDR3 DNA is TGTGCCAGTAGTTTGGGAACTAGCACAGATACGCAGTATTTT.

Remarks on this clone: The junction shows a germline mismatch at one end, possibly a read error. This sample includes further DNA sequences coding for the same CDR3. The V and J genes are TRBV4-2 and TRBJ2-7; D remains unclear. The CDR3 is 16 amino acids. Per the germline V gene, CDR1 is LGHNA and CDR2 is YNFKEQ. CDR3 residues: CASSQTSDGPSYEQYF. In DNA, the CDR3 is TGTGCCAGCAGCCAAACGTCGGACGGCCCCTCCTACGAACAGTACTTC.

CDR3 DNA: TGTGCCAGCAGCAGTGACCCGACTGGCAATCAGCCCCAGCATTTT. As protein: CASSSDPTGNQPQHF. The chain carries TRBV5-6 and TRBJ1-5, with D hard to call. The V gene's germline CDR1 is SGHDT and CDR2 YYEEEE. The CDR3 is 15 amino acids. The V end lost 4 bases, the J end lost 2 bases, and 13 bases lay between the germline ends.

The V and J genes are TRBV29-1 and TRBJ1-1, with 7 positions matching TRBD1. The CDR3 extends over 13 amino acids. Germline values: CDR1 SQVTM, CDR2 ANQGSEA. V trimming: 4 bases; J trimming: 1 base; junction bases outside the gene matches: 3. CDR3 coding DNA: TGCAGCGTTGTAGGGACAGCGAACACTGAAGCTTTCTTT. This translates into CSVVGTANTEAFF.

The CDR3 loop reads CASSSDRTRYNEQFF. The CDR3 DNA follows: TGTGCCAGCAGTTCTGACAGGACGCGTTACAATGAGCAGTTCTTC. The chain joins TRBV2 to TRBJ2-1, with TRBD1 as a possible D gene (6 bases). The V end lost 5 bases, the J end lost 4 bases, and 15 bases lay between the germline ends. There are 15 residues in the CDR3. Germline V gene data show CDR1 as SNHLY and CDR2 as FYNNEI.